What follows describes a single T cell receptor (beta chain). The PCR was carried out with 60 Vbeta primers and 13 Jbeta primers. Clones were read by immunoSEQ multiplex PCR, and TCRdb kept only the in-frame ones, dropping some. The sample yields roughly 110,000 clones, roughly 67% seen once. This CDR3 is built from 14 residues. CDR1 is MNHNS, CDR2 SASEGT, per germline. V lost 3 bases, J lost 8 bases, and 6 bases stayed unmatched. The data stem from a study of cytomegalovirus exposure and HLA in healthy donors. The origin of this receptor is a man between 18 and 35 years old in good health and CMV-seropositive. The chain is built from TRBV6-1 and TRBJ2-1; TRBD2 agrees at 8 bases. Sample: PBMCs. The CDR3 DNA reads as TGTGCCAGCAGTGACCCGGGGGGGCCACATGAGCAGTTCTTC. This sequence encodes CASSDPGGPHEQFF.